The 9 T cell receptor beta chains listed next were all sequenced from one sample in a study of blood T cell repertoires in COVID-19. Profiled with immunoSEQ multiplex PCR; TCRdb holds only in-frame clones, not every one. This sample carries 40,000 to 60,000 clones, 65% to 90% of them seen once, and the ten largest clones take less than 3%. Sequenced sample: peripheral blood. Every receptor here comes from a woman of 80 years or more with COVID-19, enrolled during active disease.

The chain combines TRBV5-1 with TRBJ1-1; 9 bases align to TRBD1. The CDR3 extends over 15 amino acids. The germline CDR1 and CDR2 sequences are SGHRS and YFSETQ. Trimming at V came to 3 bases and at J to 1 base, leaving 4 bases not matched to a gene. The DNA for the CDR3 is TGCGCCAGCAGCTCGGGGACAGGGTGGAACACTGAAGCTTTCTTT. Its translation is CASSSGTGWNTEAFF. The full variable domain, rest sourced from reference TRBV5-1 and TRBJ1-1, is KAGVTQTPRYLIKTRGQQVTLSCSPISGHRSVSWYQQTPGQGLQFLFEYFSETQRNKGNFPGRFSGRQFSNSRSEMNVSTLELGDSALYLCASSSGTGWNTEAFFGQGTRLTVV.

The rearrangement links TRBV5-1 to TRBJ1-2; possible D gene TRBD1, 5 bases. This CDR3 has 13 amino acids. Trimming took 0 bases from V and 7 from J, leaving 10 bases between them. Germline assignment: CDR1 SGHRS and CDR2 YFSETQ. CDR3 bases: TGCGCCAGCAGCTTGGAAGGGGTAGGTGGCTACACCTTC. Translated, it gives CASSLEGVGGYTF.

The sample holds one count of this clone. The chain links TRBV10-2 to TRBJ2-7; TRBD2 agrees at 8 bases. The CDR3 runs 15 residues. The germline V gene has CDR1 WSHSY and CDR2 SAAADI. V was clipped by 0 bases and J by 5 bases; unmatched bases: 6. DNA for the CDR3: TGCGCCAGCAGTGAGTCGTTGACTAGCGTGAACGAGCAGTACTTC. It codes for CASSESLTSVNEQYF.

This clone is a singleton in its sample. The V gene is TRBV7-8, the J gene TRBJ2-7; D is perhaps TRBD2 (5 bases). Germline loops: CDR1 SGHVS, CDR2 FQNEAQ. Trimming took 4 bases from V and 0 from J, leaving 10 bases between them. There are 14 residues in the CDR3. The CDR3 coding sequence is TGTGCCAGCAGCTCCGACTACAACTCCTACGAGCAGTACTTC. Translating gives CASSSDYNSYEQYF. The full variable domain, its missing parts supplied by reference TRBV7-8 and TRBJ2-7, is GAGVSQSPRYKVAKRGQDVALRCDPISGHVSLFWYQQALGQGPEFLTYFQNEAQLDKSGLPSDRFFAERPEGSVSTLKIQRTQQEDSAVYLCASSSDYNSYEQYFGPGTRLTVT.

The chain couples TRBV5-1 to TRBJ1-2; D is unresolved. Germline V gene data show CDR1 as SGHRS and CDR2 as YFSETQ. V lost 0 bases and J 2 bases, leaving 5 bases between the germline ends. CDR3 length: 13 residues. The DNA of the CDR3 is TGCGCCAGCAGCTTGGGGCAGAACTATGGCTACACCTTC. It encodes CASSLGQNYGYTF.

The chain uses TRBV5-5 and TRBJ2-1; TRBD1 agrees at 7 bases. After removal of 0 bases from V and 3 bases from J, the junction contained 3 bases not matched to a gene. This CDR3 contains 15 residues. Germline-derived CDR1 and CDR2 are SGHKS and YYEKEE (reference sequence). Here the CDR3 DNA reads TGTGCCAGCAGCTTGGGGGACAGAGACTACAATGAGCAGTTCTTC. This codes for CASSLGDRDYNEQFF.

The chain recombines TRBV6-4 with TRBJ2-1, with D perhaps TRBD1 (6 bases). The CDR3 has 13 amino acids. Germline loops: CDR1 MRHNA, CDR2 SNTAGT. The V gene lost 5 bases and the J gene lost 4 bases, with 9 bases spanning the gap. The CDR3 coding sequence is TGTGCCAGCAGTTATGACAGGTACAATGAGCAGTTCTTC. Its translation is CASSYDRYNEQFF.

The gene calls are TRBV28 and TRBJ2-1; D not resolved. The length of the CDR3 is 12 residues. Per the germline V gene, CDR1 is MDHEN and CDR2 is SYDVKM. V lost 3 bases to trimming and J lost 11 bases, with 11 bases between them. CDR3 coding DNA: TGTGCCAGCAGTTTCCAACAGCTAAAGCAGTTCTTC. Its protein product is CASSFQQLKQFF.

This clone occurred once. The chain joins TRBV7-9 to TRBJ1-2, with D possibly TRBD1 on 5 matching bases. The V end lost 5 bases, the J end lost 3 bases, and 10 bases lay between the germline ends. CDR1 and CDR2 from the germline V gene are SEHNR and FQNEAQ (reference sequence). The CDR3 is 13 amino acids. CDR3 nucleotides: TGTGCCAGCAGCCACCAGGGTTACTATGGCTACACCTTC. Amino acids: CASSHQGYYGYTF.